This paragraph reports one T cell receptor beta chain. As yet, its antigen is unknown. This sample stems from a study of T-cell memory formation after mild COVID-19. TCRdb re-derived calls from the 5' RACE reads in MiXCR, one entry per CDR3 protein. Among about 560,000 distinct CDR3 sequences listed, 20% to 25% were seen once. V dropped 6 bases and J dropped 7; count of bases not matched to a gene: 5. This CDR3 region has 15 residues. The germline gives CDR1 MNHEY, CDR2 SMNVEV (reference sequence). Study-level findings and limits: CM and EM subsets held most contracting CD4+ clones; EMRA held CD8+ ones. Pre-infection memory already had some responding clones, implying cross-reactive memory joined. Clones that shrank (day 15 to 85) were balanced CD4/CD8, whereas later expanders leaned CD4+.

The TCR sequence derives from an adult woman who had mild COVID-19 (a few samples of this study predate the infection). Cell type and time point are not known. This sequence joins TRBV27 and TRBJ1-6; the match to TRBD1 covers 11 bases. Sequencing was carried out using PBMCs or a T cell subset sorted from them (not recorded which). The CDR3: CASSLGTGGNSPLHF. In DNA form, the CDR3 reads TGTGCCAGCAGCCTCGGGACAGGGGGGAATTCACCCCTCCACTTT.